The present entry profiles one T cell receptor beta chain with its context. The sample is drawn from a study of blood T cell repertoires in COVID-19. In the study overall: Samples of COVID-19 (acute and convalescent) were obtained from the United States, Italy and Spain. The cDNA or gDNA used as material had been derived from T cells, B-cell-depleted T cells, or PBMCs.

The Seattle patients, enrolled during active infection, were followed longitudinally. The table came from immunoSEQ multiplex PCR; TCRdb's copy has only in-frame clones and leaves some out. The sample gives 150,000 or so clones, around 91% of which show up once; roughly 12% is in the top ten. The CDR3 has 15 residues. Trimming stripped 3 bases from V and 2 bases from J, with 10 bases between. CDR1 is SGHTA, CDR2 FQGNSA, per germline. The clonotype originates from a man younger than 35 with COVID-19, enrolled during active disease. The sequenced sample consisted of peripheral blood. The chain combines TRBV7-2 with TRBJ2-2; no clear D. The CDR3 bases are TGTGCCAGCAGCTTTCTCACAGCAAACACCGGGGAGCTGTTTTTT. Protein product: CASSFLTANTGELFF.